Presented here are 26 T cell receptor beta chains from one specimen sequenced in a study of blood T cell repertoires in COVID-19 (dated by TCRdb to about 2020). Libraries were made using the immunoSEQ multiplex PCR assay. Held by TCRdb, this immuneACCESS table contains in-frame sequences only and omits some clones. Under half of the omission traces to an unresolved V gene where checked; the cause of the rest is unknown. The table for this sample lists more than 350,000 clones; more than 80% of them were counted only once. The ten largest make up 1% of the sample. The sequenced sample was PBMCs or T cells enriched from blood (not recorded which). The receptors originated from a man between 18 and 29 years old who had recovered from COVID-19.

This chain connects TRBV9 to TRBJ2-1; 10 nucleotides agree with TRBD2. Trimming removed 3 bases from V and 1 base from J; junction bases left unmatched: 4. The CDR3 has 16 residues. CDR1 and CDR2 from the germline V gene are SGDLS and YYNGEE. CDR3 region: CASSGGTSVSYNEQFF. CDR3 DNA sequence: TGTGCCAGCAGCGGTGGGACTAGCGTTTCCTACAATGAGCAGTTCTTC.

The rearrangement joins TRBV2 to TRBJ2-7, with a weak D call TRBD2 (5 bases). This CDR3 has 16 amino acids. CDR1 is SNHLY and CDR2 is FYNNEI in the germline V gene. Deletions cut 4 bases from V and 1 base from J, with 17 bases between. In nucleotides, the CDR3 is TGTGCCAGCAGTGGGTTCTCGGAGGATTCATCCTACGAGCAGTACTTC. Translated: CASSGFSEDSSYEQYF. Full variable domain (missing parts from reference TRBV2 and TRBJ2-7): EPEVTQTPSHQVTQMGQEVILRCVPISNHLYFYWYRQILGQKVEFLVSFYNNEISEKSEIFDDQFSVERPDGSNFTLKIRSTKLEDSAMYFCASSGFSEDSSYEQYFGPGTRLTVT.

This sequence joins TRBV19 and TRBJ1-5; 8 bases line up with TRBD1. The V segment lost 5 bases and the J segment 5 bases; nucleotides outside the gene matches: 8. Germline CDR1 reads LNHDA; CDR2 reads SQIVND (reference sequence). This CDR3 is built from 15 residues. The CDR3 is CASSSAGQEDQPQHF. CDR3 DNA: TGTGCCAGTAGTTCTGCGGGACAGGAGGATCAGCCCCAGCATTTT.

This chain connects TRBV18 to TRBJ1-5, with 8 bases aligning to TRBD1. CDR1 KGHSH and CDR2 LQKENI come from the germline V gene. Trimming cost V 2 bases and J 5 bases; bases outside gene matches: 5. The CDR3 is made up of 15 amino acids. The CDR3 sequence is CASSPGAGGDQPQHF. The CDR3 nucleotides read TGTGCCAGCTCACCAGGGGCAGGGGGCGATCAGCCCCAGCATTTT.

The J gene is TRBJ1-3, the V gene TRBV5-1; a weak D match, TRBD1 (6 bases). Germline lookup yields CDR1 SGHRS and CDR2 YFSETQ. The germline V and J ends were trimmed by 1 base and 2 bases, with 16 bases remaining between them. This CDR3 comprises 17 residues. In DNA, the CDR3 is TGCGCCAGCAGCTTGACCCTGGGGGCGGATACTGGAAACACCATATATTTT. It specifies CASSLTLGADTGNTIYF.

The V call is TRBV6-5, the J call TRBJ2-7, with 7 positions matching TRBD2. V was clipped by 7 bases and J by 5 bases; unmatched bases: 11. The CDR3 totals 14 residues. The germline V gene encodes CDR1 MNHEY and CDR2 SVGAGI. CDR3 in amino acids: CASTSPTGGDEQYF. CDR3 coding DNA: TGTGCCAGCACCTCCCCTACGGGGGGAGACGAGCAGTACTTC.

V gene TRBV12-3 or TRBV12-4 combines with J gene TRBJ2-1; the D gene is possibly TRBD2 (5 bases). V was pared by 3 bases and J by 10 bases, with 10 bases between. The CDR3 has 12 amino acids. The CDR3 DNA follows: TGTGCCAGCAGTTTGACTACGGGAGAGCAGTTCTTC. Amino acids: CASSLTTGEQFF.

The rearrangement uses TRBV18 and TRBJ1-1; D might be TRBD1 (6 bases). V lost 2 bases and J lost 0, with 10 bases in between. Germline V lookup: CDR1 KGHSH, CDR2 LQKENI. This CDR3 is built from 15 residues. CDR3 bases: TGTGCCAGCTCACCAGGGAGGGACATGAACACTGAAGCTTTCTTT. It specifies CASSPGRDMNTEAFF.

This chain uses TRBV5-1 with TRBJ1-6, with D possibly matching TRBD1 (5 bases). Germline V gene data show CDR1 as SGHRS and CDR2 as YFSETQ. The CDR3 is made up of 17 amino acids. Trimming shortened V by 5 bases and J by 2 bases, and 17 bases separated the two germline ends. The CDR3 bases are TGCGCCAGCAGTCTCGACAGATTTCCGCCCTATAATTCACCCCTCCACTTT. This translates into CASSLDRFPPYNSPLHF.

The chain is built from TRBV5-6 and TRBJ2-7; D is possibly TRBD1 (6 bases). Germline CDR1 is SGHDT and CDR2 is YYEEEE. The CDR3 consists of 13 residues. Trimming took off 2 bases at V and 6 bases at J, with 12 bases between the two ends. The CDR3 nucleotides are TGTGCCAGCAGCTTTAACAGGGAAGGCGAGCAGTACTTC. Translation: CASSFNREGEQYF.

The gene calls are TRBV27 and TRBJ2-2; TRBD2 might be the D (5 bases). The CDR3 spans 14 residues. The V gene's germline CDR1 is MNHEY and CDR2 SMNVEV (reference sequence). Trimming left V 4 bases short and J 1 base short, with 7 bases between. The chain's CDR3 is CASSYGLNTGELFF. The CDR3 bases are TGTGCCAGCAGTTACGGACTGAACACCGGGGAGCTGTTTTTT.

The rearrangement uses TRBV7-9 and TRBJ1-1; D is unresolved. The CDR3 spans 14 residues. V was trimmed by 1 base and J by 7 bases, leaving 13 bases between them. Germline V gene sequence: CDR1 SEHNR, CDR2 FQNEAQ (reference sequence). In DNA, the CDR3 is TGTGCCAGCAGCTTAGAAGGTGTGCGGGGTGAAGCTTTCTTT. This translates into CASSLEGVRGEAFF.

This chain links TRBV28 with TRBJ1-6; TRBD1 aligns across 7 bases. The length of the CDR3 is 14 residues. V dropped 8 bases and J dropped 6; count of bases not matched to a gene: 7. From germline, CDR1 is MDHEN and CDR2 SYDVKM. Here the CDR3 reads CASYSGGGNSPLHF. The CDR3 DNA follows: TGTGCCAGCTATTCAGGGGGAGGTAATTCACCCCTCCACTTT.

The table lists this clone with many counts. The V call is TRBV27, the J call TRBJ2-1; 16 bases map to TRBD2. From germline, CDR1 is MNHEY and CDR2 SMNVEV (reference sequence). The CDR3 contains 17 residues. With V trimmed by 10 bases and J by 10 bases, 16 bases remained unmatched. The CDR3 spells CATLGTSGRALVREQFF. CDR3 DNA sequence: TGTGCCACCCTTGGGACTAGCGGGAGGGCCCTCGTTCGGGAGCAGTTCTTC.

This clone came up once. V gene TRBV6-1 combines with J gene TRBJ2-7; TRBD2 matches at 16 bases. The CDR3 sequence is 19 residues long. Looked up from germline, CDR1 is MNHNS and CDR2 is SASEGT. V gave up 4 bases and J gave up 2 bases; unmatched junction bases: 11. The CDR3: CASSAPGLAGGRLTYEQYF. CDR3 nucleotides: TGTGCCAGCAGTGCCCCGGGACTAGCGGGGGGGAGATTAACCTACGAGCAGTACTTC.

This chain links TRBV12-3 or TRBV12-4 with TRBJ1-5, with D possibly matching TRBD1 (5 bases). Trimming cost V 6 bases and J 9 bases, with 15 bases left between them. The CDR3 totals 13 residues. This CDR3 is CASSQGSGGPQHF. CDR3 coding DNA: TGTGCCAGCAGCCAAGGGTCCGGGGGGCCCCAGCATTTT.

This clone was seen once. This chain links TRBV6-5 with TRBJ1-1; TRBD1 matches 7 bases. Looked up from germline, CDR1 is MNHEY and CDR2 is SVGAGI. V lost 5 bases and J lost 8; bases outside the gene matches: 5. The CDR3 has 12 residues. The CDR3 nucleotides are TGTGCCAGCAGTCGCACAGGGGCGGAAGCTTTCTTT. Translating gives CASSRTGAEAFF.

This chain links TRBV7-9 with TRBJ2-5; D gene uncertain. The germline CDR1 and CDR2 sequences are SEHNR and FQNEAQ (reference sequence). Trimming pared 0 bases from V and 2 bases from J, leaving 10 bases between. CDR3 length: 15 amino acids. The CDR3 protein is CASSLASARQETQYF. DNA of the CDR3: TGTGCCAGCAGCTTAGCGTCGGCGCGGCAAGAGACCCAGTACTTC.

This clone was seen only a few times. The chain carries TRBV5-8 and TRBJ1-6, with D perhaps matching TRBD1 (5 bases). V was shortened by 4 bases and J by 8 bases, with 13 bases between the two germline ends. This CDR3 is 14 amino acids long. Germline loops: CDR1 SGHTS, CDR2 YDEGEE. In DNA, the CDR3 is TGTGCCAGCAGCCCTCAGGGCCCGGATTCACCCCTCCACTTT. This encodes CASSPQGPDSPLHF.

The chain combines TRBV28 with TRBJ2-7; 7 bases are shared with TRBD1. The CDR3 is 14 residues long. Losses at the gene ends were 6 bases for V and 2 bases for J; bases not matched to a gene: 7. From germline, CDR1 is MDHEN and CDR2 SYDVKM. CDR3: CASSWGQKTYEQYF. DNA for the CDR3: TGTGCCAGCAGCTGGGGACAGAAGACCTACGAGCAGTACTTC.

CDR3 DNA: TGTGCCAGCAGGGCGACAGGTAACTACGAGCAGTACTTC. Its protein is CASRATGNYEQYF. The chain links TRBV6-5 to TRBJ2-7, with a possible D match to TRBD1 (6 bases). Germline CDR1 and CDR2: MNHEY and SVGAGI. Trimming took off 6 bases at V and 3 bases at J, with 12 bases between the two ends. The CDR3 loop spans 13 amino acids.

V and J are TRBV7-9 and TRBJ2-4; TRBD1 might be the D (6 bases). CDR1 is SEHNR and CDR2 is FQNEAQ in the germline V gene (reference sequence). Trimming stripped 0 bases from V and 11 bases from J, with 11 bases between. CDR3 length: 13 amino acids. CDR3 sequence reads: CASSLARQGLQYF. The CDR3 nucleotides are TGTGCCAGCAGCTTAGCGAGGCAGGGGCTTCAGTACTTC.

This sequence joins TRBV28 and TRBJ2-3, with TRBD1 matching over 12 bases. Trimming at V came to 5 bases and at J to 4 bases, leaving 1 base not matched to a gene. This CDR3 region has 14 residues. Per germline, CDR1 MDHEN and CDR2 SYDVKM. CDR3 protein: CASSRDRGPDTQYF. CDR3 coding DNA: TGTGCCAGCAGTCGGGACAGGGGGCCAGATACGCAGTATTTT.

The V gene is TRBV28, the J gene TRBJ1-5; D is perhaps TRBD1 (5 bases). V lost 3 bases, J lost 2 bases, and 20 bases lay in between. This CDR3 spans 18 amino acids. Per germline, CDR1 MDHEN and CDR2 SYDVKM. The CDR3 sequence: CASSFGGYSLVGNQPQHF. The CDR3 DNA follows: TGTGCCAGCAGTTTTGGGGGGTATTCGTTGGTTGGCAATCAGCCCCAGCATTTT.

J is TRBJ1-1 and V is TRBV30; D perhaps matches TRBD1 (6 bases). The CDR3 has 12 residues. V shed 2 bases and J shed 4 bases, with 8 bases lying between them. Germline loops: CDR1 GTSNPN, CDR2 SVGIG (reference sequence). The CDR3 DNA is TGTGCCTGGAGTCCAGGGGTCACTGAAGCTTTCTTT. Its protein is CAWSPGVTEAFF.

The chain is built from TRBV18 and TRBJ1-2; D is unclear. Germline CDR1 KGHSH, CDR2 LQKENI. This CDR3 has 13 residues. Trimming pared 0 bases from V and 7 bases from J, leaving 9 bases between. The CDR3 loop is CASSPPNDSGYTF. CDR3 in DNA: TGTGCCAGCTCACCACCGAACGACTCTGGCTACACCTTC.